Sequencing of this T cell receptor beta chain was carried out in a study of response to subunit inactivated influenza vaccine. Findings of the study overall: Only a handful of new T cells, the authors suggested, are recruited with each seasonal influenza vaccination.

There are a few counts of this clonotype. Its antigen is currently unknown. Germline V gene lookup returns CDR1 SGHAT and CDR2 FQNNGV. This CDR3 has 15 residues. V was clipped by 5 bases and J by 10 bases, with 21 bases between them. One entry per CDR3 protein, called by TCRdb with MiXCR from the RT-PCR reads. The table records hundreds of thousands of distinct CDR3 sequences, 7.6% of them present only once. The TCR comes from a man between 45 and 75 years old who received an inactivated influenza vaccine. The V gene is TRBV11-2, the J gene TRBJ2-1, with D possibly TRBD1 on 6 matching bases. Sequenced here: PBMCs from blood, sampled 23 to 25 months after vaccination. The CDR3 loop reads CASSPRTLGQGEQFF. CDR3 nucleotide sequence: TGTGCCAGCAGCCCCCGAACCCTCGGTCAGGGGGAGCAGTTCTTC.